These 15 T cell receptor beta chains originate from one sample sequenced in a study of T-cell memory formation after mild COVID-19 (dated by TCRdb to the early 2020s). The library was prepared using 5' RACE. Sequenced using an Illumina NovaSeq 6000. The public sequencing data were trimmed at Q25 with fastp and processed into clonotypes with MiXCR by TCRdb, which kept only in-frame beta chains. Entries are consolidated by CDR3 protein sequence, retaining the most common genes and DNA. This sample comprises 400,000 to 500,000 distinct CDR3 sequences, approximately 20% of them detected only once. Of the sample, about 8.1% falls within the top ten clones. Sample: PBMCs or a T cell subset sorted from them (not recorded which). These receptors were taken from an adult woman who had mild COVID-19 (a few samples of this study predate the infection). The sample titles of this study are shuffled in the database, so cell type and time point are left out; the donor was told from shared clones.

This clonotype was observed a handful of times. The rearrangement links TRBV6-1 to TRBJ2-5; the match to TRBD1 covers 7 bases. Trimming removed 8 bases from V and 8 bases from J; junction bases left unmatched: 8. CDR1 MNHNS and CDR2 SASEGT come from the germline V gene. The CDR3 runs to 12 residues. This CDR3 is CASRVQGVTQYF. CDR3 nucleotide sequence: TGTGCCAGCCGAGTCCAGGGGGTAACCCAGTACTTC.

This sequence joins TRBV4-1 and TRBJ1-3; no reliable D call. V shed 0 bases and J shed 7 bases, with 13 bases lying between them. CDR1 is MGHRA, CDR2 YSYEKL, per germline. The CDR3 has 15 residues. Written as DNA, the CDR3 is TGCGCCAGCAGCCAAGAGGGCGGGATGAGTAACACCATATATTTT. Translation: CASSQEGGMSNTIYF.

V gene TRBV12-3 or TRBV12-4 combines with J gene TRBJ2-3; 14 nucleotides match TRBD2. After removal of 1 base from V and 5 bases from J, the junction contained 11 bases not matched to a gene. The CDR3 length is 19 residues. Here the CDR3 reads CASSLGNPGLAGVRDTQYF. The CDR3 DNA is TGTGCCAGCAGTTTAGGGAACCCGGGACTAGCGGGGGTTCGAGATACGCAGTATTTT.

This clonotype came up a few times. The chain couples TRBV5-6 to TRBJ2-3; 10 bases match TRBD2. From germline, CDR1 is SGHDT and CDR2 YYEEEE. Trimming took 0 bases from V and 4 from J; bases not matched to a gene: 8. The CDR3 has 17 residues. The chain's CDR3 is CASSLASGGARADTQYF. As DNA, the CDR3 is TGTGCCAGCAGCTTGGCAAGCGGGGGGGCCCGGGCAGATACGCAGTATTTT.

V gene TRBV27 combines with J gene TRBJ2-5; 7 bases match TRBD1. The length of the CDR3 is 14 residues. V was pared by 4 bases and J by 6 bases, with 8 bases of the junction left unmatched. Germline-derived CDR1 and CDR2 are MNHEY and SMNVEV (reference sequence). Here the CDR3 reads CASSSTRQGQTQYF. CDR3 in DNA: TGTGCCAGCAGTTCCACCCGACAGGGTCAGACCCAGTACTTC.

This sequence joins TRBV19 and TRBJ1-1; 9 nucleotides align to TRBD1. The CDR3 runs 15 residues. Germline values: CDR1 LNHDA, CDR2 SQIVND (reference sequence). Germline trimming cut 4 bases from V and 5 bases from J; bases unmatched to any gene: 8. In DNA form, the CDR3 reads TGTGCCAGTAGTACGGACAGGGGAGATTGGACTGAAGCTTTCTTT. Translated, it gives CASSTDRGDWTEAFF.

This sequence joins TRBV4-3 and TRBJ2-1; D possibly corresponds to TRBD1 (6 bases). In germline, CDR1 is LGHNA, CDR2 YSLEER. V was shortened by 1 base and J by 8 bases, with 12 bases between the two germline ends. This CDR3 region has 14 residues. The CDR3 sequence is CASSQVQGIDEQFF. The DNA for the CDR3 is TGCGCCAGCAGCCAAGTTCAGGGGATCGATGAGCAGTTCTTC.

This clonotype was recorded a few times. The chain has TRBV6-5 and TRBJ2-1; a possible D gene is TRBD1 (5 bases). This CDR3 has 15 amino acids. Trimming cost V 2 bases and J 6 bases, with 14 bases left between them. Germline V gives CDR1 MNHEY, CDR2 SVGAGI. CDR3 loop: CASSYGAETINEQFF. CDR3 sequence (DNA): TGTGCCAGCAGTTACGGGGCAGAAACGATCAATGAGCAGTTCTTC.

This clonotype was counted a few times. One end of the junction is discordant with germline, which a read error may explain. The CDR3 spells CASSPLDSNEQFF. The DNA of the CDR3 is TGTGCCAGCTCCCCACTAGACAGTAATGAGCAGTTCTTC. V and J are TRBV18 and TRBJ2-1; perhaps D is TRBD1 or TRBD2 (5 bases each). This CDR3 has 13 residues. The germline V gene encodes CDR1 KGHSH and CDR2 LQKENI.

This clonotype turned up a few times. This chain links TRBV5-6 with TRBJ2-3; perhaps TRBD2 as D (6 bases). V was shortened by 2 bases and J by 3 bases, with 10 bases between the two germline ends. Germline loops: CDR1 SGHDT, CDR2 YYEEEE. The length of the CDR3 is 14 residues. CDR3 loop: CASSFPGRTDTQYF. The CDR3, as DNA: TGTGCCAGCAGCTTTCCAGGGAGGACAGATACGCAGTATTTT. The whole variable domain, remainder taken from reference TRBV5-6 and TRBJ2-3, is DAGVTQSPTHLIKTRGQQVTLRCSPKSGHDTVSWYQQALGQGPQFIFQYYEEEERQRGNFPDRFSGHQFPNYSSELNVNALLLGDSALYLCASSFPGRTDTQYFGPGTRLTVL.

In its sample, this clonotype was seen a few times. The rearrangement joins TRBV19 to TRBJ1-5; D remains unclear. Germline CDR1 LNHDA, CDR2 SQIVND (reference sequence). With 9 bases removed from V and 4 bases from J, the gap between germline ends came to 10 bases. CDR3 length: 12 residues. The CDR3 region has the DNA TGTGCCAGCGAGGTAGGGAATCAGCCCCAGCATTTT. It translates to CASEVGNQPQHF.

This clonotype was seen only a few times. The chain has TRBV5-1 and TRBJ2-2; TRBD1 might be the D (6 bases). Germline V gene lookup returns CDR1 SGHRS and CDR2 YFSETQ. This CDR3 spans 14 amino acids. V was cut by 5 bases and J by 3 bases, with 11 bases left in between. CDR3 protein: CASSAGEDTGELFF. The CDR3 nucleotides read TGCGCCAGCAGTGCAGGGGAAGACACCGGGGAGCTGTTTTTT.

The V gene is TRBV4-1, the J gene TRBJ2-7; D uncertain. CDR1 is MGHRA, CDR2 YSYEKL, per germline. Trimming pared 0 bases from V and 4 bases from J, leaving 7 bases between. The CDR3 sequence is 13 residues long. The CDR3: CASSQEIRYEQYF. The CDR3, as DNA: TGCGCCAGCAGCCAAGAGATAAGATACGAGCAGTACTTC.

Only a few counts were recorded for this clonotype. This chain links TRBV29-1 with TRBJ1-2, with unresolved D. Germline CDR1 reads SQVTM; CDR2 reads ANQGSEA. V was shortened by 3 bases and J by 5 bases, with 10 bases between the two germline ends. This CDR3 has 12 amino acids. In DNA, the CDR3 is TGCAGCGTTGAGGCCAGTTATTATGGCTACACCTTC. This encodes CSVEASYYGYTF. The whole variable domain, filled in from reference TRBV29-1 and TRBJ1-2, reads SAVISQKPSRDICQRGTSLTIQCQVDSQVTMMFWYRQQPGQSLTLIATANQGSEATYESGFVIDKFPISRPNLTFSTLTVSNMSPEDSSIYLCSVEASYYGYTFGSGTRLTVV.

This clonotype was detected a few times. This chain uses TRBV5-1 with TRBJ1-3; D gene ambiguous. Germline loops: CDR1 SGHRS, CDR2 YFSETQ. CDR3 length equals 15 residues. Trimming left V 0 bases short and J 0 bases short, with 7 bases between. The CDR3 here is CASSLGSVSGNTIYF. In DNA form, the CDR3 reads TGCGCCAGCAGCTTGGGGTCTGTCTCTGGAAACACCATATATTTT.